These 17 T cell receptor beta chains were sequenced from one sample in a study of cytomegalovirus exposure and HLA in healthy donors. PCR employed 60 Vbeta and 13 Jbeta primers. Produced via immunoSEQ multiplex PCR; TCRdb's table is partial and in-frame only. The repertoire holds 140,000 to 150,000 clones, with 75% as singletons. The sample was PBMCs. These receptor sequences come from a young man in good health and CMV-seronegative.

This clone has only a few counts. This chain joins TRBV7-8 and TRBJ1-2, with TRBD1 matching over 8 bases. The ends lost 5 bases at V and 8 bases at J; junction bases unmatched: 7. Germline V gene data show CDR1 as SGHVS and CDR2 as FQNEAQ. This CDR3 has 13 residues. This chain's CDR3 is CASSTDRGRGYTF. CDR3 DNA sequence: TGTGCCAGCAGCACCGACAGGGGTCGGGGCTACACCTTC.

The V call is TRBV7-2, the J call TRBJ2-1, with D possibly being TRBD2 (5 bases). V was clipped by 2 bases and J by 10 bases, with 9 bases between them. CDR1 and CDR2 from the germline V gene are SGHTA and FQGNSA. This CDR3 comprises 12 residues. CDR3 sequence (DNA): TGTGCCAGCAGCTTAAATAAGCGGGAGCAGTTCTTC. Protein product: CASSLNKREQFF. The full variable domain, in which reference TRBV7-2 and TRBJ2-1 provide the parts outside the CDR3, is GAGVSQSPSNKVTEKGKDVELRCDPISGHTALYWYRQSLGQGLEFLIYFQGNSAPDKSGLPSDRFSAERTGGSVSTLTIQRTQQEDSAVYLCASSLNKREQFFGPGTRLTVL.

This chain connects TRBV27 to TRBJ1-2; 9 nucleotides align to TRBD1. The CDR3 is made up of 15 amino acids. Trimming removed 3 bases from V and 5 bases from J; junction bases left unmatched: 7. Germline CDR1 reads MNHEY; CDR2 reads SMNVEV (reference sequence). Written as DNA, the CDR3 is TGTGCCAGCAGTTTTCGGCACGGACAGGGGTATGGCTACACCTTC. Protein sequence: CASSFRHGQGYGYTF.

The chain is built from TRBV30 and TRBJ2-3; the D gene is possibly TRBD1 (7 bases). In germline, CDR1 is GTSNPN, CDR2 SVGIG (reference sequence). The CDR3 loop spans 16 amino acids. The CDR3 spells CALAGRDSDITDTQYF. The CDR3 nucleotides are TGTGCTCTGGCTGGGCGGGACAGCGATATCACAGATACGCAGTATTTT.

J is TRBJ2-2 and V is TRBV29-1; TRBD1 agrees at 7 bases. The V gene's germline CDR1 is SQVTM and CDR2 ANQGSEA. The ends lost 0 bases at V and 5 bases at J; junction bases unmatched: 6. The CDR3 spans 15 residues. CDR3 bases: TGCAGCGTTGAAGAAGAGACAGGGATTACCGGGGAGCTGTTTTTT. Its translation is CSVEEETGITGELFF.

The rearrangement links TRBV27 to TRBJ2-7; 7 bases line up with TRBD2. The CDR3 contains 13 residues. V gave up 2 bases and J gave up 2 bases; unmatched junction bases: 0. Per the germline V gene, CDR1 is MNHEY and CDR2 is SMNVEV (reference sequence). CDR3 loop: CASSLAGAYEQYF. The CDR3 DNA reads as TGTGCCAGCAGTTTAGCGGGAGCCTACGAGCAGTACTTC.

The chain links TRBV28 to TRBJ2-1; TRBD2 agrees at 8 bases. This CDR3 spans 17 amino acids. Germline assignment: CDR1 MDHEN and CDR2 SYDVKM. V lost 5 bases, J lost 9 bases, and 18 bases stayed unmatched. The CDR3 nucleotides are TGTGCCAGCAGTGGGGATAGCGGGGACTGGGTATACGGTGAGCAGTTCTTC. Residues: CASSGDSGDWVYGEQFF. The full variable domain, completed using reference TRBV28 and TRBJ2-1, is DVKVTQSSRYLVKRTGEKVFLECVQDMDHENMFWYRQDPGLGLRLIYFSYDVKMKEKGDIPEGYSVSREKKERFSLILESASTNQTSMYLCASSGDSGDWVYGEQFFGPGTRLTVL.

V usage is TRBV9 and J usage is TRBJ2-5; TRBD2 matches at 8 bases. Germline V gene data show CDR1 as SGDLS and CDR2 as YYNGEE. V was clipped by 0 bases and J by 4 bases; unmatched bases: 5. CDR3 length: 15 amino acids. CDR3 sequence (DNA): TGTGCCAGCAGCGTAGCGGCAGCGGGAGCAGAGACCCAGTACTTC. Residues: CASSVAAAGAETQYF.

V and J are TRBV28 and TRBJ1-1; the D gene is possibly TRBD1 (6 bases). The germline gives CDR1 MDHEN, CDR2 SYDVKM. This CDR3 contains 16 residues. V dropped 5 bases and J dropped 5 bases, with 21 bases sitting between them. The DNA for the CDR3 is TGTGCCAGCAGTCGCCCCCCCGACGACGACAGGACTGAAGCTTTCTTT. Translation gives CASSRPPDDDRTEAFF.

The CDR3 here is CASSSSSGDQETQYF. For the CDR3, the DNA is TGTGCCAGCAGCTCTTCTAGCGGTGACCAAGAGACCCAGTACTTC. The chain couples TRBV5-6 to TRBJ2-5, with 7 bases identical to TRBD2. The CDR3 is 15 residues long. V lost 3 bases, J lost 0 bases, and 5 bases stayed unmatched. Germline CDR1 reads SGHDT; CDR2 reads YYEEEE. The full variable domain, in which reference TRBV5-6 and TRBJ2-5 provide the parts outside the CDR3, is DAGVTQSPTHLIKTRGQQVTLRCSPKSGHDTVSWYQQALGQGPQFIFQYYEEEERQRGNFPDRFSGHQFPNYSSELNVNALLLGDSALYLCASSSSSGDQETQYFGPGTRLLVL.

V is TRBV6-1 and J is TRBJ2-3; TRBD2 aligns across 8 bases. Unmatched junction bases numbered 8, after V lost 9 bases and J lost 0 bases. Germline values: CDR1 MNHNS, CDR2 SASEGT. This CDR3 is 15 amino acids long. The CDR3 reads CASFLSGASTDTQYF. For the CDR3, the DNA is TGTGCCAGTTTTCTTAGCGGGGCTAGCACAGATACGCAGTATTTT.

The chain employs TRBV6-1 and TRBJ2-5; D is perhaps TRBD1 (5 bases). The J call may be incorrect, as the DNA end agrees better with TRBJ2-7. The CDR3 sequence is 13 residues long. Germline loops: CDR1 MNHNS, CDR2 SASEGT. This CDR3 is CASSLGPAYEQYF. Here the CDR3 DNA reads TGTGCCAGCAGTTTGGGGCCTGCCTACGAGCAGTACTTC.

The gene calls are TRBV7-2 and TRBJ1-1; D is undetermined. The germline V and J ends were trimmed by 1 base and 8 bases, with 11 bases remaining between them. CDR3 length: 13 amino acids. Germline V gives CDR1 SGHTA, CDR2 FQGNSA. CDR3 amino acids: CASSLGGPGEAFF. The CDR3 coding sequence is TGTGCCAGCAGCTTAGGAGGGCCAGGCGAAGCTTTCTTT. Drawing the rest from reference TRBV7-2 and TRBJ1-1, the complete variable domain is GAGVSQSPSNKVTEKGKDVELRCDPISGHTALYWYRQSLGQGLEFLIYFQGNSAPDKSGLPSDRFSAERTGGSVSTLTIQRTQQEDSAVYLCASSLGGPGEAFFGQGTRLTVV.

CDR3 protein: CASSPDRVTNEKLFF. The CDR3 bases are TGTGCCAGCAGTCCAGACAGGGTAACTAATGAAAAACTGTTTTTT. This chain joins TRBV7-9 and TRBJ1-4; TRBD1 agrees at 7 bases. In germline, CDR1 is SEHNR, CDR2 FQNEAQ (reference sequence). With V trimmed by 6 bases and J by 1 base, 5 bases remained unmatched. This CDR3 is 15 amino acids long. The variable domain in full, with the rest retrieved from reference TRBV7-9 and TRBJ1-4, is DTGVSQNPRHKITKRGQNVTFRCDPISEHNRLYWYRQTLGQGPEFLTYFQNEAQLEKSRLLSDRFSAERPKGSFSTLEIQRTEQGDSAMYLCASSPDRVTNEKLFFGSGTQLSVL.

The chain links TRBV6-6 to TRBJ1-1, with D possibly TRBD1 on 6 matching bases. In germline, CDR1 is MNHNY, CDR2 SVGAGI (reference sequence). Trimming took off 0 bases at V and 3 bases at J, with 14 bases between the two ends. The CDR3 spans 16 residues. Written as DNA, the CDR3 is TGTGCCAGCAGTTACTCTCAACAGGGCTCGGACACTGAAGCTTTCTTT. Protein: CASSYSQQGSDTEAFF.

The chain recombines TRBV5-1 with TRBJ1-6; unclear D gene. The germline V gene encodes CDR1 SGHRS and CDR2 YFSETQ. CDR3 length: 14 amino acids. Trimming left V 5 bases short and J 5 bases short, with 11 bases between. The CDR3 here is CASRTGVDNSPLHF. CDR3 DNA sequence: TGCGCCAGCAGGACGGGAGTAGATAATTCACCCCTCCACTTT.

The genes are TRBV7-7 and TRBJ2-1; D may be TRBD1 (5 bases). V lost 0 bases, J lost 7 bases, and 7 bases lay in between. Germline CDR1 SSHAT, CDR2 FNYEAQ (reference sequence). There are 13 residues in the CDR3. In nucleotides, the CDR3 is TGTGCCAGCAGCTTAGCCCCAGGGAATGAGCAGTTCTTC. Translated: CASSLAPGNEQFF.